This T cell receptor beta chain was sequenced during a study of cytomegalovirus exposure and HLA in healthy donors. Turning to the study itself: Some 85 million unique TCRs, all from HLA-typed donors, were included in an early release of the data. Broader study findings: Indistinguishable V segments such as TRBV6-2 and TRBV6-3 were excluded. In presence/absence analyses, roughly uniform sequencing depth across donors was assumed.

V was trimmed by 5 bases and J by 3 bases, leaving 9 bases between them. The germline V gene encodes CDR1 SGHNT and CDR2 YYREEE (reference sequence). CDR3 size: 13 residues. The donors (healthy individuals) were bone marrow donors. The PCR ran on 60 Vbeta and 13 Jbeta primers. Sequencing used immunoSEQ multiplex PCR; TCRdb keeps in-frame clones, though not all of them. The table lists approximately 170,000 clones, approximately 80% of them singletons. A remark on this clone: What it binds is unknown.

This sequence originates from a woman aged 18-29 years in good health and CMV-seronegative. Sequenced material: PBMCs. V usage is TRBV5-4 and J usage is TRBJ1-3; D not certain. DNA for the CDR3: TGTGCCAGCAGGTCGACTATTGGAAACACCATATATTTT. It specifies CASRSTIGNTIYF.